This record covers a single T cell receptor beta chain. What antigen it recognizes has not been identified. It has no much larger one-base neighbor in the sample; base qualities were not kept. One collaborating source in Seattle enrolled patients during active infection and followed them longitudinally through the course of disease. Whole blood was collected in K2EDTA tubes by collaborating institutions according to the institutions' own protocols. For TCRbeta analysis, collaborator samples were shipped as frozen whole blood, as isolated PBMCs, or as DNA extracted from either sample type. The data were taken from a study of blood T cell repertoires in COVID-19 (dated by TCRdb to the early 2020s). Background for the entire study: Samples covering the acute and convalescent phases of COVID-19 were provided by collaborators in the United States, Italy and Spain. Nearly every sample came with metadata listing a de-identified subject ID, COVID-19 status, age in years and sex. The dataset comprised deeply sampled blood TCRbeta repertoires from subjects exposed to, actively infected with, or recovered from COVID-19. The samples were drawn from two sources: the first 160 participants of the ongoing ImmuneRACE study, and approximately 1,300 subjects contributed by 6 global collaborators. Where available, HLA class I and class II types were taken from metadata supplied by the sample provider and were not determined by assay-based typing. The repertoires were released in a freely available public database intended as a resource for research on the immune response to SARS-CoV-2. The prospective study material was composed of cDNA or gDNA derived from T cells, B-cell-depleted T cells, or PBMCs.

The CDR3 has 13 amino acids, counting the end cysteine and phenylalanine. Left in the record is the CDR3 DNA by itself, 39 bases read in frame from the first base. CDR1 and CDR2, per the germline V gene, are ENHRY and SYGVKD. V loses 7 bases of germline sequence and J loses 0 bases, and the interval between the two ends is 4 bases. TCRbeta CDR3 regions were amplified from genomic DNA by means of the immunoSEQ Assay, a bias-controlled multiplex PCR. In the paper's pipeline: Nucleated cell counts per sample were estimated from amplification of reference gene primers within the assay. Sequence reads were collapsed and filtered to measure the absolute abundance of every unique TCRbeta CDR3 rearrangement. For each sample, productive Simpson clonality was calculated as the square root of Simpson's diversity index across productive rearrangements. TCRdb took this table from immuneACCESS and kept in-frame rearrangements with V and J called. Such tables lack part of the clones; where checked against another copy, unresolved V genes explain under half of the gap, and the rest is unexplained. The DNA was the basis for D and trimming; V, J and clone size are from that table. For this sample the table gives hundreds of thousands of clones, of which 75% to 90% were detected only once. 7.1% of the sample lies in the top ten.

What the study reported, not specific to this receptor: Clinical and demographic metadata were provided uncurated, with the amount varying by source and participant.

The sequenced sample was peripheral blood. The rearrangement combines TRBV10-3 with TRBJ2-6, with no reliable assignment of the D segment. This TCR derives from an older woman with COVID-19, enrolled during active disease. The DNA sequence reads TGTGCCATCACCAACTCTGGGGCCAACGTCCTGACTTTC. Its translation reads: CAITNSGANVLTF.